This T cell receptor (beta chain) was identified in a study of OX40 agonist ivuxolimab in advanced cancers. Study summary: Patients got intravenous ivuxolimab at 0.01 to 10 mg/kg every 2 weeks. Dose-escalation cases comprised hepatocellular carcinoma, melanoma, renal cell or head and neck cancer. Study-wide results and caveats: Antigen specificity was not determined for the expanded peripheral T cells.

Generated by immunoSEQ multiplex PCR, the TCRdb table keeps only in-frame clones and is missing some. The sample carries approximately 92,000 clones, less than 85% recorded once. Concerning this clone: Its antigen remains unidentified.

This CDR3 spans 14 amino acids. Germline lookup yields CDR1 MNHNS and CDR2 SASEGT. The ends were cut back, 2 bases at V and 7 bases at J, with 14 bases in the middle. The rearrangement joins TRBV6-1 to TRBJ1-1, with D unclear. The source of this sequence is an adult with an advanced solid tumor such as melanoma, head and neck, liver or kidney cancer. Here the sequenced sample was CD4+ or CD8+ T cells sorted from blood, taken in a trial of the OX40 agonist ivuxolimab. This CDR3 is CASSEFDRGDEAFF. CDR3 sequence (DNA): TGTGCCAGCAGTGAATTCGATAGAGGAGATGAAGCTTTCTTT.